This T cell receptor (beta chain) came from a study of low-dose radiotherapy and immunotherapy resistance in tumors. TRAV- and TRBV-specific primers were used for first-strand cDNA, which covered alpha and beta chains. The authors ran around 19 PCR cycles to amplify TCRs with a constant-region primer and V-primer adapter. Via MiXCR, TCRdb re-called the reads, giving one row per CDR3 protein. This sample has roughly 56,000 distinct CDR3 sequences, with 23% found just once. This clonotype was recorded at least ten times. V shed 2 bases and J shed 5 bases, with 16 bases lying between them. CDR3 size: 15 residues. Described time point: after trial treatment. Treatment reported: LDRT plus nivolumab, ipilimumab, low-dose cyclophosphamide and aspirin (RACIN trial).

Sequenced material: PBMCs, taken after low-dose radiotherapy plus immunotherapy. The receptor comes from a male donor with prostate cancer. This rearrangement joins TRBV6-7 to TRBJ2-7; D gene ambiguous. TRBV6-7 is annotated as an ORF whose role is uncertain. The CDR3 region is CASSYRELPAHEQYF. In nucleotides, the CDR3 is TGTGCCAGCAGTTACCGAGAGCTCCCCGCCCACGAGCAGTACTTC.